The present entry profiles one T cell receptor (beta chain) with its context. Antigen: not known. Deletions cut 5 bases from V and 7 bases from J, with 15 bases between. The CDR3 has 14 amino acids. Germline V gives CDR1 SGHTA, CDR2 FQGNSA. This sample is drawn from a study of T cells after yellow fever vaccination. The overall study: With SMART-Seq v4 Ultra Low Input, the fractions containing low cell numbers were prepared. General study points: Researchers cautioned that FACS-sorted repertoires could harbor abundant clonotypes contaminating from the bulk population. Booster sampling recovered most clones from primary vaccination (under 98% CD4, around 88% CD8).

TCRdb used MiXCR to reprocess the 5' RACE reads, holding one entry per CDR3 protein. The sample lists hundreds of thousands of distinct CDR3 sequences; 10% to 15% were seen once. Sequencing used PBMCs, obtained on the day of the yellow fever booster vaccination. The receptor was derived from a man aged 25-45 years who received the YFV17D yellow fever vaccine. V is TRBV7-2 and J is TRBJ2-1; D might be TRBD2 (6 bases). This CDR3 reads CASSPLTGGNEQFF. The CDR3 DNA reads TGTGCCAGCAGCCCCCTGACTGGGGGGAATGAGCAGTTCTTC.